Each of the 15 T cell receptor beta chains below was sequenced from the same sample in a study of radiation and T cells in renal cell carcinoma. Some clones are missing from TCRdb's copy, which holds only in-frame ones; the method was immunoSEQ multiplex PCR. The table records approximately 140,000 clones, approximately 82% of them present only once. Time point denoted: baseline pretreatment blood. Treatment in this sample: 15 Gy SBRT to primary tumor, nephrectomy 4 weeks later. The input for sequencing was blood, taken from a patient whose treatment included radiotherapy and nephrectomy. The receptors originated from a woman aged 45-59 years with renal cell carcinoma.

CDR3 region: CASSYPGLSYEQYF. CDR3 DNA sequence: TGTGCCAGCAGTTACCCGGGCCTCTCCTACGAGCAGTACTTC. The V call is TRBV6-6, the J call TRBJ2-7; no clear D gene. The CDR3 extends over 14 amino acids. Germline V CDR1 and CDR2: MNHNY, SVGAGI (reference sequence). Trimming shortened V by 2 bases and J by 0 bases, and 8 bases separated the two germline ends.

As concerns this clone: A read error may account for a junction end that differs from germline. The rearrangement links TRBV4-3 to TRBJ2-7; 10 positions agree with TRBD2. CDR3 length: 16 amino acids. From germline, CDR1 is LGHNA and CDR2 YSLEER. The DNA for the CDR3 is TGCGCCAGCAGCCAAGATGCTAGCGGGAGCTCCTATGAGCAGTACTTC. Residues: CASSQDASGSSYEQYF.

The chain employs TRBV3-2 and TRBJ1-1. TRBV3-2 is an annotated pseudogene. This CDR3 spans 9 amino acids. The DNA for the CDR3 is TGTGCCAACGACACTGAAGCTTTCTTT. Translated: CANDTEAFF.

The chain joins TRBV2 to TRBJ2-5; D could derive from TRBD1 or TRBD2 (5 bases each). Germline V gives CDR1 SNHLY, CDR2 FYNNEI. V was pared by 8 bases and J by 3 bases, with 16 bases between. The CDR3 extends over 14 amino acids. CDR3 nucleotide sequence: TGTGCCAGCGGTCCGGGACGGCTAAAAGAGACCCAGTACTTC. It encodes CASGPGRLKETQYF.

The chain couples TRBV5-4 to TRBJ2-3; D not resolved. The CDR3 runs to 14 residues. Germline V CDR1 and CDR2: SGHNT, YYREEE (reference sequence). Trimming took off 5 bases at V and 1 base at J, with 11 bases between the two ends. The CDR3 region is CASSTNRGTDTQYF. Written as DNA, the CDR3 is TGTGCCAGCAGTACCAATCGGGGCACAGATACGCAGTATTTT. Together with reference TRBV5-4 and TRBJ2-3, the CDR3 gives the full variable domain: ETGVTQSPTHLIKTRGQQVTLRCSSQSGHNTVSWYQQALGQGPQFIFQYYREEENGRGNFPPRFSGLQFPNYSSELNVNALELDDSALYLCASSTNRGTDTQYFGPGTRLTVL.

Remarks on this clone: Within the sample, other DNA sequences also encode this same CDR3. The chain is built from TRBV9 and TRBJ2-3; 8 bases fit TRBD1. Germline trimming cut 4 bases from V and 1 base from J; bases unmatched to any gene: 2. This CDR3 is built from 14 residues. Germline CDR1 and CDR2: SGDLS and YYNGEE. The CDR3 DNA is TGTGCCAGCAGCCTGGGACAGGGCACAGATACGCAGTATTTT. Its translation is CASSLGQGTDTQYF.

This clone was observed a handful of times. The chain recombines TRBV11-2 with TRBJ2-7, with D possibly matching TRBD2 (5 bases). This CDR3 is built from 12 residues. Trimming removed 3 bases from V and 6 bases from J, with 9 bases in between. In germline, CDR1 is SGHAT, CDR2 FQNNGV. DNA of the CDR3: TGTGCCAGCAGCTTCGAGGGATCCGAGCAGTACTTC. As protein: CASSFEGSEQYF.

The V and J genes are TRBV4-3 and TRBJ2-7; D tentatively reads TRBD1 or TRBD2 (7 bases each). Looked up from germline, CDR1 is LGHNA and CDR2 is YSLEER. The CDR3 sequence is 17 residues long. V gave up 3 bases and J gave up 5 bases, with 23 bases separating them. CDR3: CASSQSRGGISSDEQYF. The CDR3, as DNA: TGCGCCAGCAGCCAGTCCAGGGGGGGGATCTCGTCTGACGAGCAGTACTTC.

The chain recombines TRBV6-5 with TRBJ2-3; 7 bases are shared with TRBD2. V lost 8 bases to trimming and J lost 5 bases; unmatched junction nucleotides: 1. The germline gives CDR1 MNHEY, CDR2 SVGAGI. The CDR3 runs 11 residues. CDR3 in amino acids: CASRGRDTQYF. The CDR3 DNA is TGTGCCAGCCGCGGGAGAGATACGCAGTATTTT.

The chain joins TRBV6-5 to TRBJ1-5, with unresolved D. V was clipped by 4 bases and J by 7 bases, with 14 bases between them. The germline gives CDR1 MNHEY, CDR2 SVGAGI. This CDR3 spans 14 amino acids. The CDR3 region is CASSSRGGHQPQHF. In DNA form, the CDR3 reads TGTGCCAGCAGTTCCCGGGGAGGGCACCAGCCCCAGCATTTT.

This chain uses TRBV7-2 with TRBJ2-7; possible D gene TRBD1, 5 bases. CDR3 size: 13 residues. CDR1 is SGHTA and CDR2 is FQGNSA in the germline V gene. The V gene lost 4 bases and the J gene lost 3 bases, with 10 bases spanning the gap. The CDR3 bases are TGTGCCAGCAGCTCATTGACAGACTACGAGCAGTACTTC. It is translated as CASSSLTDYEQYF.

This clone was observed a handful of times. J is TRBJ2-7 and V is TRBV5-1; D unclear. The CDR3 has 14 residues. CDR1 and CDR2 from the germline V gene are SGHRS and YFSETQ. Deletions cut 0 bases from V and 2 bases from J, with 9 bases between. Here the CDR3 reads CASSLDGAAYEQYF. The CDR3 nucleotides read TGCGCCAGCAGCTTGGATGGCGCCGCCTACGAGCAGTACTTC.

This CDR3 is CASSLAGYGYTF. Here the CDR3 DNA reads TGTGCCAGCAGCTTAGCTGGGTATGGCTACACCTTC. The chain employs TRBV11-2 and TRBJ1-2; no reliable D call. There are 12 residues in the CDR3. The germline V gene has CDR1 SGHAT and CDR2 FQNNGV. Trimming stripped 1 base from V and 5 bases from J, with 5 bases between.

The V gene is TRBV5-1, the J gene TRBJ2-5; maybe TRBD2 (6 bases). The CDR3 is made up of 15 amino acids. Trimming took off 0 bases at V and 2 bases at J, with 11 bases between the two ends. Germline V gives CDR1 SGHRS, CDR2 YFSETQ. Here the CDR3 reads CASSLDSGVQETQYF. In nucleotides, the CDR3 is TGCGCCAGCAGCTTGGATTCGGGGGTACAAGAGACCCAGTACTTC.

This clone appeared a few times. This chain uses TRBV4-1 with TRBJ1-2; TRBD1 might be the D (6 bases). CDR1 and CDR2 (germline): MGHRA, YSYEKL. This CDR3 spans 15 amino acids. Trimming shortened V by 0 bases and J by 4 bases, and 12 bases separated the two germline ends. DNA for the CDR3: TGCGCCAGCAGCCAAGATCTCCGGGACACCTATGGCTACACCTTC. Protein product: CASSQDLRDTYGYTF.